This T cell receptor (beta chain) was obtained from a study of T cells in Graves' hyperthyroidism and ophthalmopathy. With 3 bases clipped from V and 4 bases from J, the junction kept 9 bases outside the gene matches. CDR1 is MDHEN, CDR2 SYDVKM, per germline. The CDR3 spans 16 residues. Amplification targeted TCR beta CDR3 regions from RNA transcripts. TCR CDR3 underwent first-round RT-PCR with the HTBI primer set. TCRdb called the multiplex PCR reads again in MiXCR, with one record for every CDR3 protein. Of roughly 500,000 distinct CDR3 sequences listed, about 22% are singletons. General study results and limits: Most clonotypes expanded in thyroid above 0.001 were likewise present in blood.

This clonotype was seen more than once but under ten times. Its antigen is undetermined. The diagnostic basis comprised clinical symptoms, serum thyroxine and TRAb, thyroid ultrasound and orbital computed tomography. The source material was blood. The receptor was derived from an older woman with Graves' ophthalmopathy. The rearrangement joins TRBV28 to TRBJ2-7; 10 bases are shared with TRBD1. DNA for the CDR3: TGTGCCAGCAGTTTTTCGCCGGGACAGGGGTCATACGAGCAGTACTTC. Translating gives CASSFSPGQGSYEQYF.